A selection of T cell receptor beta chains follows, all from one sample in a study of regulatory dendritic cells for organ transplantation. Which antigens these TCRs recognize remains unknown. TCRdb keeps only in-frame clones here, not all; method: immunoSEQ multiplex PCR. The data contain approximately 10,000 clones, about three fifths of them singletons. The source material was naive CD4+ T cells from blood cultured with dendritic cells. Every receptor here comes from a human donor in good health. Each CDR3 is given with its conserved first and last residue. A D gene is named only where the DNA matches it firmly. Rows give clone size only sometimes, using once, few, many, or a class for an expanded clone.

>TRBJ2-7|TRBV7-3|NA|TRBD2
CASSLSGGAGEQYF
TGTGCCAGCAGCTTAAGCGGGGGGGCGGGAGAGCAGTACTTC
>TRBJ2-2|TRBV5-4|NA|TRBD2
CASSLSGGDTGELFF
TGTGCCAGCAGCCTAAGCGGGGGGGACACCGGGGAGCTGTTTTTT
>TRBJ2-5|TRBV5-4|NA|NA
CASSLGRDSFQETQYF
TGTGCCAGCAGCTTGGGGCGGGACAGCTTCCAAGAGACCCAGTACTTC
>TRBJ1-5|TRBV27|NA|TRBD1
CASTNRGGQPQHF
TGTGCCAGCACCAACAGGGGAGGCCAGCCCCAGCATTTT
>TRBJ1-2|TRBV7-2|NA|NA
CASSLGLASYGYTF
TGTGCCAGCAGCTTAGGTTTGGCCTCCTATGGCTACACCTTC
>TRBJ1-1|TRBV4-3|once|NA
CASSQDQGGPPNTEAFF
TGCGCCAGCAGCCAAGATCAGGGAGGGCCCCCGAACACTGAAGCTTTCTTT
>TRBJ1-4|TRBV7-3|NA|NA
CVRGNEKLFF
TGTGTGCGAGGGAATGAAAAACTGTTTTTT
>TRBJ1-6|TRBV11-3|few|NA
CASSPQGNSPLHF
TGTGCCAGCAGCCCCCAGGGGAACTCACCCCTCCACTTT
>TRBJ2-2|TRBV7-3|NA|TRBD1
CASSPRGLRAGELFF
TGTGCCAGCAGCCCAAGGGGGCTGAGAGCCGGGGAGCTGTTTTTT
>TRBJ2-1|TRBV19|NA|NA
CASSIDPPRGLVKPSSNEQFF
TGTGCCAGTAGTATTGATCCCCCCCGCGGCCTAGTTAAACCTTCGTCCAATGAGCAGTTCTTC
>TRBJ2-1|TRBV7-9|NA|TRBD1
CASSPDRGNEQFF
TGTGCCAGCAGCCCCGACAGGGGTAATGAGCAGTTCTTC
>TRBJ1-1|TRBV12-5|NA|NA
CASGLTSTQSLAFF
TGTGCTAGTGGTTTGACCTCAACTCAAAGCCTAGCTTTCTTT
>TRBJ2-7|TRBV10-3|few|NA
CAISGRGEQYF
TGTGCCATCAGTGGAAGAGGCGAGCAGTACTTC
>TRBJ1-2|TRBV5-1|NA|TRBD1
CASSLGAGGIYGYTF
TGCGCCAGCAGCTTGGGGGCAGGGGGGATCTATGGCTACACCTTC
>TRBJ2-2|TRBV19|NA|TRBD1
CASRTTGGTGELFF
TGTGCCAGTAGAACCACAGGGGGCACCGGGGAGCTGTTTTTT
>TRBJ2-3|TRBV7-2|once|TRBD2
CASSWQMTSGGISDTQYF
TGTGCCAGCAGCTGGCAGATGACTAGCGGTGGGATTAGTGATACGCAGTATTTT
>TRBJ2-1|TRBV7-3|NA|NA
CASSSDPPGQINEQFF
TGTGCCAGCAGCTCCGACCCCCCGGGACAAATCAATGAGCAGTTCTTC
>TRBJ2-5|TRBV2|NA|NA
CASSEREGTAQETQYF
TGTGCCAGCAGTGAGCGGGAAGGGACAGCCCAAGAGACCCAGTACTTC
>TRBJ1-2|TRBV2|NA|NA
CATSGNYGYTF
TGTGCCACTAGTGGAAACTATGGCTACACCTTC
>TRBJ2-7|TRBV5-1|few|TRBD1
CASSLEGQLYEQYF
TGCGCCAGCAGCTTGGAGGGACAGCTCTACGAGCAGTACTTC
>TRBJ2-1|TRBV5-1|NA|NA
CASTLPGPYNEQFF
TGCGCCAGCACCTTGCCAGGGCCCTACAATGAGCAGTTCTTC
>TRBJ2-1|TRBV18|NA|TRBD2
CASSLRLAGASGDEQFF
TGTGCCAGCTCATTGAGACTAGCGGGGGCCTCTGGGGATGAGCAGTTCTTC
>TRBJ1-5|TRBV6-5|NA|TRBD1
CASSWDRVGNQPQHF
TGTGCCAGCAGTTGGGACAGGGTTGGCAATCAGCCCCAGCATTTT
>TRBJ2-7|TRBV6-6|once|TRBD1
CASSPPGTASYEQYF
TGTGCCAGCAGCCCACCCGGGACAGCCTCCTACGAGCAGTACTTC
>TRBJ2-7|TRBV7-9|NA|TRBD1
CASSPAGTVLYEQYF
TGTGCCAGCAGCCCAGCCGGGACAGTACTCTACGAGCAGTACTTC
>TRBJ2-1|TRBV5-1|NA|NA
CASSLGLQNNEQFF
TGCGCCAGCAGCTTGGGACTACAAAACAATGAGCAGTTCTTC
>TRBJ1-5|TRBV27|few|NA
CASSPGQEGQPQHF
TGTGCCAGCAGCCCTGGGCAAGAAGGTCAGCCCCAGCATTTT
>TRBJ2-3|TRBV11-2|few|TRBD2
CASSLFGLAASTDTQYF
TGTGCCAGCAGCTTATTCGGACTAGCGGCTAGCACAGATACGCAGTATTTT
>TRBJ1-1|TRBV5-6|few|TRBD1
CASSSGGQGNTEAFF
TGTGCCAGCAGCTCCGGGGGACAGGGAAACACTGAAGCTTTCTTT
>TRBJ2-1|TRBV6-4|few|TRBD1
CASSEQGAGNEQFF
TGTGCCAGCAGTGAACAGGGGGCCGGCAATGAGCAGTTCTTC
>TRBJ1-4|TRBV7-9|NA|TRBD1
CASSRDRVGEKLFF
TGTGCCAGCAGCCGGGACAGGGTGGGAGAAAAACTGTTTTTT
>TRBJ2-5|TRBV21-1|NA|NA
CASSPLLGETQYF
TGTGCCAGCAGCCCGCTTCTAGGAGAGACCCAGTACTTC
>TRBJ1-4|TRBV19|NA|NA
CASSVRGTNEKLFF
TGTGCCAGTAGTGTCCGGGGAACTAATGAAAAACTGTTTTTT
>TRBJ2-3|TRBV5-5|NA|TRBD2
CASRVASGGHINTDTQYF
TGTGCCAGCAGGGTTGCTAGCGGGGGGCACATCAACACAGATACGCAGTATTTT
>TRBJ2-2|TRBV10-3|NA|TRBD2
CAISGTSGGAETGELFF
TGTGCCATCAGTGGGACTAGCGGGGGTGCTGAGACCGGGGAGCTGTTTTTT
>TRBJ2-4|TRBV2|few|TRBD1
CASSPWLGQGKNIQYF
TGTGCCAGCAGCCCCTGGCTTGGACAGGGGAAAAACATTCAGTACTTC
>TRBJ2-7|TRBV9|NA|TRBD1
CASSAGTGGPYEQYF
TGTGCCAGCAGCGCCGGGACAGGGGGTCCCTACGAGCAGTACTTC
>TRBJ1-2|TRBV6-1|few|TRBD1
CASSGQRTGRYGYTF
TGTGCCAGCAGTGGACAACGGACAGGGAGATATGGCTACACCTTC
>TRBJ1-2|TRBV5-1|NA|NA
CASSLGGQPTNYGYTF
TGCGCCAGCAGCTTGGGAGGACAGCCAACTAACTATGGCTACACCTTC
>TRBJ2-7|TRBV21-1|few|NA
CATLECSYEQYF
TGTGCCACCCTCGAGTGCTCTTACGAGCAGTACTTC
>TRBJ2-5|TRBV5-1|NA|TRBD1
CASSSTGVVETQYF
TGCGCCAGCAGCTCAACAGGGGTTGTGGAGACCCAGTACTTC
>TRBJ1-1|TRBV5-6|NA|NA
CASSATPSWAHVGEAFF
TGTGCCAGCAGCGCTACCCCCTCTTGGGCCCACGTAGGTGAAGCTTTCTTT
>TRBJ1-1|TRBV7-8|few|NA
CASSQDRPNTEAFF
TGTGCCAGCAGCCAAGACAGGCCGAACACTGAAGCTTTCTTT